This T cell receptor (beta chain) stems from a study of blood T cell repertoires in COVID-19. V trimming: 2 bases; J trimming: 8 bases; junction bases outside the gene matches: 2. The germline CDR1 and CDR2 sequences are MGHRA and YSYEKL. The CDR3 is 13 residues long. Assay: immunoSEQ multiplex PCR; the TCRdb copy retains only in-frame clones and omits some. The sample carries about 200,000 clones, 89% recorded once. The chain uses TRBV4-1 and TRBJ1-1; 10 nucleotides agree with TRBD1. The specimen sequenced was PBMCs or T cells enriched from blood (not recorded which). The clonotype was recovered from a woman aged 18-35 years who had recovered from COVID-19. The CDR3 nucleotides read TGCGCCAGCAGCCAACCGGACAGGGGGGAAGCTTTCTTT. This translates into CASSQPDRGEAFF.